The 7 T cell receptor beta chains below come from one sample, sequenced in a study of T cell changes during pregnancy in multiple sclerosis. Clones were sequenced by immunoSEQ multiplex PCR, and TCRdb holds only the in-frame ones, with some missing. The sample lists about 47,000 clones; about 90% were seen once. Sequencing was performed on peripheral blood, taken in the first trimester of pregnancy. All receptors come from a female donor with multiple sclerosis, enrolled in a pregnancy study.

The chain uses TRBV12-5 and TRBJ1-1; D not certain. V was clipped by 1 base and J by 1 base, with 13 bases between them. Germline CDR1 reads LGHNT; CDR2 reads FRNRAP. The CDR3 has 16 residues. The CDR3: CASGLGKAAGNTEAFF. The CDR3 coding sequence is TGTGCTAGTGGTTTGGGAAAGGCGGCGGGGAACACTGAAGCTTTCTTT.

The chain has TRBV4-1 and TRBJ2-3; 8 nucleotides match TRBD2. The germline CDR1 and CDR2 sequences are MGHRA and YSYEKL. CDR3 length: 13 amino acids. After removal of 6 bases from V and 2 bases from J, the junction contained 1 base not matched to a gene. CDR3 coding DNA: TGCGCCAGCAGAGCGGGGGCCACAGATACGCAGTATTTT. It is translated as CASRAGATDTQYF.

The CDR3 here is CASSLKGAGVGDTQYF. In DNA form, the CDR3 reads TGTGCCAGCAGCTTAAAAGGAGCGGGGGTGGGGGATACGCAGTATTTT. The rearrangement links TRBV7-3 to TRBJ2-3; 8 bases line up with TRBD2. In germline, CDR1 is SGHTA, CDR2 FQGTGA. The trim removed 1 base at V and 6 bases at J, leaving 9 bases unmatched. The CDR3 totals 16 residues.

The V and J genes are TRBV2 and TRBJ1-5, with 8 bases matching TRBD1. V was clipped by 5 bases and J by 4 bases; unmatched bases: 7. The CDR3 contains 15 residues. Germline V gene sequence: CDR1 SNHLY, CDR2 FYNNEI. The CDR3 DNA reads as TGTGCCAGCAGTTTAGTCAGACAGGGGAATCAGCCCCAGCATTTT. It specifies CASSLVRQGNQPQHF.

CDR3 residues: CASSFPRGGGFDTQYF. The DNA of the CDR3 is TGTGCCAGCAGTTTCCCCCGGGGCGGGGGGTTTGATACGCAGTATTTT. This chain connects TRBV28 to TRBJ2-3, with 8 bases fitting TRBD2. With V trimmed by 3 bases and J by 6 bases, 11 bases remained unmatched. CDR1 is MDHEN and CDR2 is SYDVKM in the germline V gene. The CDR3 consists of 16 residues.

J is TRBJ2-3 and V is TRBV5-8; 7 bases map to TRBD1. The V segment lost 5 bases and the J segment 2 bases; nucleotides outside the gene matches: 5. Germline V gene data show CDR1 as SGHTS and CDR2 as YDEGEE. The CDR3 totals 14 residues. CDR3 sequence reads: CASRQGLHTDTQYF. The DNA for the CDR3 is TGTGCCAGCAGACAGGGGTTACACACAGATACGCAGTATTTT.

The genes are TRBV6-1 and TRBJ2-2, with D possibly being TRBD2 (6 bases). Germline V gives CDR1 MNHNS, CDR2 SASEGT. CDR3 length equals 15 residues. V was cut by 1 base and J by 4 bases, with 10 bases left in between. In DNA form, the CDR3 reads TGTGCCAGCAGTGAAGAGGAGGGCGGCACCGGGGAGCTGTTTTTT. It codes for CASSEEEGGTGELFF.